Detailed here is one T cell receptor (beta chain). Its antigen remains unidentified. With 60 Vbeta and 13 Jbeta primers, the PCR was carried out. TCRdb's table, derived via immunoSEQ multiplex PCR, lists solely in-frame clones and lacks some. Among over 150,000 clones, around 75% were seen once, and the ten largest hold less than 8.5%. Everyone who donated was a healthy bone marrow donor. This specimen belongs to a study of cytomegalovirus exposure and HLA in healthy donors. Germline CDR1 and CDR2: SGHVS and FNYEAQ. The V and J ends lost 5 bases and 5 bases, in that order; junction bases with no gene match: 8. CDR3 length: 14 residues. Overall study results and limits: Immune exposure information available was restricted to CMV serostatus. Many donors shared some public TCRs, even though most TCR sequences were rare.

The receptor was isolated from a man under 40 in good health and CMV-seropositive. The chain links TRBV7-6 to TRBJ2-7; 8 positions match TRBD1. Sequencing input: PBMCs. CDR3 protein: CASSLGQGLDEQYF. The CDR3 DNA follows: TGTGCCAGCAGCCTCGGACAGGGTTTAGACGAGCAGTACTTC.